These 17 T cell receptor beta chains originate from one sample sequenced in a study of blood T cell repertoires in COVID-19. Method: immunoSEQ multiplex PCR; TCRdb's copy keeps in-frame clones and lacks some. The table includes over 65,000 clones, 86% detected once. Sequencing input: peripheral blood. These TCRs come from a man in his thirties or forties with acute or convalescent COVID-19.

This clone was seen a few times. This sequence joins TRBV5-1 and TRBJ1-1; D might be TRBD1 (5 bases). The CDR3 contains 14 residues. Trimming shortened V by 0 bases and J by 4 bases, and 10 bases separated the two germline ends. Germline-derived CDR1 and CDR2 are SGHRS and YFSETQ. CDR3 nucleotides: TGCGCCAGCAGCTTGGTTACGGGGGGCACTGAAGCTTTCTTT. Its translation: CASSLVTGGTEAFF.

This clone was counted only a few times. This chain joins TRBV7-9 and TRBJ1-2, with TRBD1 matching 7 bases. The J segment lost 7 bases and the V segment lost 3 bases, leaving 5 bases of the junction unmatched. There are 13 residues in the CDR3. The germline V gene has CDR1 SEHNR and CDR2 FQNEAQ (reference sequence). For the CDR3, the DNA is TGTGCCAGCAGCTTCGGAGGGGGCAGTGGCTACACCTTC. It is translated as CASSFGGGSGYTF. Full variable domain (missing parts from reference TRBV7-9 and TRBJ1-2): DTGVSQNPRHKITKRGQNVTFRCDPISEHNRLYWYRQTLGQGPEFLTYFQNEAQLEKSRLLSDRFSAERPKGSFSTLEIQRTEQGDSAMYLCASSFGGGSGYTFGSGTRLTVV.

This clone was detected only once. This chain uses TRBV3-1 (or the pseudogene TRBV3-2) with TRBJ2-2, with unresolved D. Per germline, CDR1 LGHDT and CDR2 YNNKEL (reference sequence). The CDR3 covers 12 residues. The germline V and J ends were trimmed by 4 bases and 7 bases, with 7 bases remaining between them. The CDR3 reads CASSLAVGELFF. CDR3 bases: TGTGCCAGCAGCCTAGCAGTCGGGGAGCTGTTTTTT.

The chain is built from TRBV28 and TRBJ1-2; TRBD1 matches at 8 bases. From germline, CDR1 is MDHEN and CDR2 SYDVKM. The V segment lost 3 bases and the J segment 8 bases; nucleotides outside the gene matches: 8. The CDR3 sequence is 14 residues long. The CDR3 here is CASSFGQGRDGYTF. Here the CDR3 DNA reads TGTGCCAGCAGTTTTGGACAGGGAAGGGACGGCTACACCTTC.

This clone appeared once. The chain carries TRBV5-1 and TRBJ2-5, with TRBD1 matching over 11 bases. This CDR3 has 18 residues. Germline CDR1 SGHRS, CDR2 YFSETQ. Losses at the gene ends were 3 bases for V and 4 bases for J; bases not matched to a gene: 14. As DNA, the CDR3 is TGCGCCAGCAGCTGGGGGACAGGGGGAGGACCTTCGGGAGAGACCCAGTACTTC. Its translation: CASSWGTGGGPSGETQYF.

This clone occurred many times. Other DNA sequences in this specimen translate into the identical CDR3. This chain links TRBV9 with TRBJ2-7; TRBD1 aligns across 10 bases. The CDR3 spans 13 residues. The germline V gene has CDR1 SGDLS and CDR2 YYNGEE. V shed 3 bases, J shed 5 bases, and the junction held 2 bases outside the gene matches. In nucleotides, the CDR3 is TGTGCCAGCAGCGAGGGGACAGGGGACGAGCAGTACTTC. Translating it yields CASSEGTGDEQYF.

The chain has TRBV10-3 and TRBJ2-1, with 9 bases that match TRBD1. The ends lost 10 bases at V and 7 bases at J; junction bases unmatched: 2. Germline V lookup: CDR1 ENHRY, CDR2 SYGVKD. This CDR3 has 11 amino acids. CDR3 amino acids: CATGTGNEQFF. DNA for the CDR3: TGTGCCACCGGGACAGGGAATGAGCAGTTCTTC.

In DNA form, the CDR3 reads TGTGCCAGTAGTATAGATCATCGGGTCAAATACGAGCAGTACTTC. Amino acids: CASSIDHRVKYEQYF. The chain has TRBV19 and TRBJ2-7; D is undetermined. V shed 0 bases and J shed 4 bases, with 13 bases lying between them. Germline V lookup: CDR1 LNHDA, CDR2 SQIVND (reference sequence). The length of the CDR3 is 15 residues.

This chain links TRBV9 with TRBJ2-3; 13 bases align to TRBD2. The CDR3 sequence is 15 residues long. V trimming: 4 bases; J trimming: 6 bases; junction bases outside the gene matches: 5. Germline-derived CDR1 and CDR2 are SGDLS and YYNGEE. The CDR3 nucleotides are TGTGCCAGCAGCACAACTAGCGGGAGGGGTGATACGCAGTATTTT. It encodes CASSTTSGRGDTQYF.

The chain is built from TRBV7-6 and TRBJ2-5; D is possibly TRBD1 (5 bases). CDR3 size: 12 residues. V was shortened by 2 bases and J by 6 bases, with 7 bases between the two germline ends. Germline V lookup: CDR1 SGHVS, CDR2 FNYEAQ. The CDR3 DNA sequence: TGTGCCAGCAGCTTAAAGGGGCAGACCCAGTACTTC. Protein product: CASSLKGQTQYF. Based on the CDR3 plus reference TRBV7-6 and TRBJ2-5, the full variable domain is GAGVSQSPRYKVTKRGQDVALRCDPISGHVSLYWYRQALGQGPEFLTYFNYEAQQDKSGLPNDRFSAERPEGSISTLTIQRTEQRDSAMYRCASSLKGQTQYFGPGTRLLVL.

The rearrangement uses TRBV6-1 and TRBJ1-6; D remains unclear. The CDR3 length is 16 residues. Germline V lookup: CDR1 MNHNS, CDR2 SASEGT. V was pared by 8 bases and J by 0 bases, with 14 bases between. The CDR3 loop reads CASRGRTGSYNSPLHF. The CDR3 DNA reads as TGTGCCAGCCGTGGGAGGACGGGCTCCTATAATTCACCCCTCCACTTT.

The chain employs TRBV5-1 and TRBJ1-2; 11 positions match TRBD1. Germline-derived CDR1 and CDR2 are SGHRS and YFSETQ. This CDR3 has 14 residues. V dropped 5 bases and J dropped 6; count of bases not matched to a gene: 6. CDR3 residues: CASRRDRGLDGYTF. CDR3 nucleotide sequence: TGCGCCAGCAGGCGGGACAGGGGGTTAGATGGCTACACCTTC.

The J gene is TRBJ2-7, the V gene TRBV9; 8 bases line up with TRBD2. CDR1 and CDR2 (germline): SGDLS, YYNGEE. V shed 3 bases, J shed 0 bases, and the junction held 5 bases outside the gene matches. The CDR3 is made up of 15 amino acids. CDR3 in amino acids: CASSATSDSSYEQYF. CDR3 sequence (DNA): TGTGCCAGCAGCGCGACTAGCGATTCCTCCTACGAGCAGTACTTC.

V and J are TRBV27 and TRBJ1-2, with 8 bases fitting TRBD1. V shed 5 bases and J 3 bases; nucleotides not matched to a gene: 2. The CDR3 has 13 residues. The germline V gene encodes CDR1 MNHEY and CDR2 SMNVEV (reference sequence). The CDR3 reads CASSLTGDYGYTF. The DNA of the CDR3 is TGTGCCAGCAGTCTGACAGGGGACTATGGCTACACCTTC.

The J gene is TRBJ2-7, the V gene TRBV7-9, with 7 bases fitting TRBD1. CDR3 length: 15 residues. V lost 1 base to trimming and J lost 1 base; unmatched junction nucleotides: 4. CDR1 SEHNR and CDR2 FQNEAQ come from the germline V gene (reference sequence). CDR3 coding DNA: TGTGCCAGCAGCTTAGGGCCGGGACAGTCCTACGAGCAGTACTTC. Amino acids: CASSLGPGQSYEQYF.

The J gene is TRBJ1-6, the V gene TRBV6-2 or TRBV6-3; a possible D gene is TRBD1 (6 bases). The CDR3 length is 14 residues. Germline V gene sequence: CDR1 MNHEY, CDR2 SVGEGT. V gave up 6 bases and J gave up 9 bases, with 15 bases separating them. CDR3 bases: TGTGCCAGCAGCCGAAACACAGGGTCTTCACCCCTCCACTTT. Translation: CASSRNTGSSPLHF.

The genes are TRBV28 and TRBJ2-2, with D tentatively TRBD1 (6 bases). This CDR3 contains 15 residues. V was trimmed by 2 bases and J by 5 bases, leaving 12 bases between them. The germline CDR1 and CDR2 sequences are MDHEN and SYDVKM. CDR3 residues: CASSLQGFGTGELFF. CDR3 DNA: TGTGCCAGCAGTTTACAGGGGTTTGGTACCGGGGAGCTGTTTTTT. Supplemented by reference TRBV28 and TRBJ2-2, the full variable domain reads DVKVTQSSRYLVKRTGEKVFLECVQDMDHENMFWYRQDPGLGLRLIYFSYDVKMKEKGDIPEGYSVSREKKERFSLILESASTNQTSMYLCASSLQGFGTGELFFGEGSRLTVL.